Below, 6 T cell receptor beta chains from the same sample are listed, as sequenced in a study of T cells in localized non-small cell lung cancer. Sequencing was performed with immunoSEQ multiplex PCR; in TCRdb, only in-frame clones are kept and a portion is missing. The table has tens of thousands of clones, more than 85% seen once; the top ten hold about 20%. Sequencing was performed on peripheral blood, taken before any cancer treatment. These receptors came from a man aged 40 to 70 with stage I lung adenocarcinoma.

The V gene is TRBV5-4, the J gene TRBJ2-7; D is undetermined. Germline assignment: CDR1 SGHNT and CDR2 YYREEE (reference sequence). V was shortened by 4 bases and J by 5 bases, with 22 bases between the two germline ends. The CDR3 totals 16 residues. CDR3 amino acids: CASSAKTGPQPHEQYF. The DNA of the CDR3 is TGTGCCAGCAGCGCCAAAACCGGACCCCAACCTCACGAGCAGTACTTC.

The CDR3 nucleotides are TGCGCCAGCAGCCAAGTTTTACACCTGTGGACCGGGGAGCTGTTTTTT. The encoded protein is CASSQVLHLWTGELFF. The V call is TRBV4-1, the J call TRBJ2-2, with D unresolved. Germline V gene sequence: CDR1 MGHRA, CDR2 YSYEKL. The V end lost 1 base, the J end lost 5 bases, and 14 bases lay between the germline ends. The CDR3 runs to 16 residues.

This chain's CDR3 is CASRPGIAGGTPGVYEQYF. The CDR3, as DNA: TGCGCCAGCAGGCCCGGGATAGCGGGAGGAACCCCCGGGGTCTACGAGCAGTACTTC. J is TRBJ2-7 and V is TRBV5-1; the match to TRBD2 covers 10 bases. Trimming removed 5 bases from V and 3 bases from J; junction bases left unmatched: 20. Germline lookup yields CDR1 SGHRS and CDR2 YFSETQ. The CDR3 sequence is 19 residues long.

The V and J genes are TRBV28 and TRBJ2-3; 14 bases fit TRBD2. The germline V gene encodes CDR1 MDHEN and CDR2 SYDVKM. The junction had 11 bases not matched to a gene; V was cut back by 4 bases and J by 5 bases. This CDR3 spans 18 amino acids. The CDR3 reads CASSSTLTSGRARDTQYF. The DNA for the CDR3 is TGTGCCAGCAGTTCCACATTGACTAGCGGGAGGGCGCGAGATACGCAGTATTTT. Looking up the rest from reference TRBV28 and TRBJ2-3 gives the full variable domain: DVKVTQSSRYLVKRTGEKVFLECVQDMDHENMFWYRQDPGLGLRLIYFSYDVKMKEKGDIPEGYSVSREKKERFSLILESASTNQTSMYLCASSSTLTSGRARDTQYFGPGTRLTVL.

The chain joins TRBV7-6 to TRBJ2-2; D perhaps matches TRBD2 (6 bases). The CDR3 has 15 residues. CDR1 and CDR2 from the germline V gene are SGHVS and FNYEAQ. The V gene lost 2 bases and the J gene lost 4 bases, with 11 bases spanning the gap. CDR3 loop: CASSLNAGLTGELFF. CDR3 bases: TGTGCCAGCAGCTTAAACGCGGGACTCACCGGGGAGCTGTTTTTT.

The chain links TRBV14 to TRBJ1-1; D uncertain. The CDR3 totals 12 residues. Per the germline V gene, CDR1 is SGHDN and CDR2 is FVKESK. V dropped 8 bases and J dropped 5 bases, with 12 bases sitting between them. The CDR3 coding sequence is TGTGCCAGCGGCCTGGGTTGGACTGAAGCTTTCTTT. It translates to CASGLGWTEAFF.